The clone carrying this TCR beta chain was seen a few times. Its specificity is not known. The source of the sample is a study of identical twins. Study-level findings and limits: Sequences that were out-of-frame, alpha and twin-shared displayed an excess of low generation probability. Conclusions were based on cross-sectional statistical analysis, without following the same donors.

Each donor (without exception) was a healthy Caucasian. TCRdb called the 5' RACE reads again in MiXCR, with one record for every CDR3 protein. The table has some 230,000 distinct CDR3 sequences, approximately 5.9% seen once. Trimming took off 5 bases at V and 9 bases at J, with 17 bases between the two ends. Germline values: CDR1 SGHVS, CDR2 FNYEAQ. CDR3 length: 14 residues. The sample was also linked to a second study, of T cells expressing NK-cell markers.

The origin of this receptor is a woman aged 18 to 35 in good health. Sequenced material: CD8+ T cells sorted from blood. The rearrangement links TRBV7-6 to TRBJ2-1; D perhaps matches TRBD2 (7 bases). As DNA, the CDR3 is TGTGCCAGCAGCCAGGCCCGGGGGGCCCGTGAGCAGTTCTTC. As protein: CASSQARGAREQFF.